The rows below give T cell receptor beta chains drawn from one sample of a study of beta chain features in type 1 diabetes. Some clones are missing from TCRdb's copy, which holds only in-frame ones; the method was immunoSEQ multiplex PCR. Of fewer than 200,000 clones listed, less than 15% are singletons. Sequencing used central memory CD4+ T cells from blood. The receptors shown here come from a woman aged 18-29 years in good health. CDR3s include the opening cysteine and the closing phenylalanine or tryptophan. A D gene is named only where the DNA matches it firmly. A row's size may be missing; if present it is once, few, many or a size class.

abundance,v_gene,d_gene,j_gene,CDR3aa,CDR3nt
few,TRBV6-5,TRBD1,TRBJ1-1,CATDRGRGTEAFF,TGTGCCACGGACAGGGGGCGAGGAACTGAAGCTTTCTTT
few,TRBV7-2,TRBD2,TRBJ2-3,CASSLVAGVTDTQYF,TGTGCCAGCAGCTTAGTAGCGGGAGTGACAGATACGCAGTATTTT
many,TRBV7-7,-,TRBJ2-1,CASSLQRGYEQFF,TGTGCCAGCAGCTTACAACGAGGGTATGAGCAGTTCTTC
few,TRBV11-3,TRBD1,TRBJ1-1,CASSLRTGTAFF,TGTGCCAGCAGCCTTAGGACAGGGACGGCTTTCTTT
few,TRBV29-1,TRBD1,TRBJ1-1,CSVVTGGVAFF,TGCAGCGTTGTGACAGGGGGTGTAGCTTTCTTT
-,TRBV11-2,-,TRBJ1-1,CASSGAAGAFF,TGTGCCAGCAGCGGCGCCGCGGGAGCTTTCTTT
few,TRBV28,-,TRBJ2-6,CASRAGSGANVLTF,TGTGCCAGCCGCGCGGGGTCTGGGGCCAACGTCCTGACTTTC
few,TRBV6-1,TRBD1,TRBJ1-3,CALSNPGQGNTIYF,TGTGCCCTAAGCAACCCGGGACAGGGAAACACCATATATTTT
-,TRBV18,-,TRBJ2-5,CASSLNREETQYF,TGTGCCAGCTCACTTAACAGGGAAGAGACCCAGTACTTC
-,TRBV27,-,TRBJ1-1,CASSPKTVRGNTEAFF,TGTGCCAGCAGTCCAAAGACAGTTAGGGGGAACACTGAAGCTTTCTTT
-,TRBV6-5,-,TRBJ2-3,CASSYSQLAGDTQYF,TGTGCCAGCAGTTACTCCCAACTAGCCGGAGATACGCAGTATTTT
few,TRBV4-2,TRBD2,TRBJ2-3,CASSQGNSGFTDTQYF,TGTGCCAGCAGCCAAGGGAATAGCGGGTTCACAGATACGCAGTATTTT
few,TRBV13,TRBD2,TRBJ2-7,CASSLRGGISYEQYF,TGTGCCAGCAGCTTACGGGGAGGGATCTCCTACGAGCAGTACTTC
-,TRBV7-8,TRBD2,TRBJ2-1,CASSFTGGIYNEQFF,TGTGCCAGCAGCTTTACGGGAGGGATCTACAATGAGCAGTTCTTC
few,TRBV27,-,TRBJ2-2,CASSSWTASGELFF,TGTGCCAGCAGTTCATGGACAGCGTCAGGGGAGCTGTTTTTT
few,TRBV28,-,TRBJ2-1,CASSLSTQLEQFF,TGTGCCAGCAGTTTAAGTACGCAACTAGAGCAGTTCTTC
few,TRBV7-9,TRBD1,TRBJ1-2,CASSAGQGAGGYTF,TGTGCCAGCAGCGCGGGACAGGGGGCCGGTGGCTACACCTTC
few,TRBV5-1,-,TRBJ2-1,CASSLVTERNEQFF,TGCGCCAGCAGCTTAGTGACAGAACGCAATGAGCAGTTCTTC
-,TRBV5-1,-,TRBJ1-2,CASSQDSNYGYTF,TGCGCCAGCAGCCAGGACAGCAACTATGGCTACACCTTC
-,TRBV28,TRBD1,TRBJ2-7,CATSSLDRGAYEQYF,TGTGCCACCAGTTCCCTGGACAGGGGCGCCTACGAGCAGTACTTC
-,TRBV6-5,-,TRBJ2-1,CASSETRNEQFF,TGTGCCAGCAGTGAGACTAGGAATGAGCAGTTCTTC
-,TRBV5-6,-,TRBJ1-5,CASSLGWWDTNQPQHF,TGTGCCAGCAGCTTGGGGTGGTGGGACACTAATCAGCCCCAGCATTTT
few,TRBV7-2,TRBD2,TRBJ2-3,CASSPRLTSGRSTDTQYF,TGTGCCAGCAGCCCTAGACTAACGAGCGGGAGGAGCACAGATACGCAGTATTTT
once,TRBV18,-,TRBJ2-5,CASCGGTAETQYF,TGTGCCTCCTGCGGGGGCACGGCAGAGACCCAGTACTTC
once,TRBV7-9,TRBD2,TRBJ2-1,CASSLDLAGVGNEQFF,TGTGCCAGCAGCTTAGATCTAGCGGGAGTCGGCAATGAGCAGTTCTTC
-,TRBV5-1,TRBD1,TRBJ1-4,CASSLGTGVDEKLFF,TGCGCCAGCAGCTTGGGGACAGGCGTTGATGAAAAACTGTTTTTT
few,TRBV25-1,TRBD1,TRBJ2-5,CASGRRTGGWEETQYF,TGTGCCAGCGGCCGTAGGACAGGGGGCTGGGAGGAGACCCAGTACTTC
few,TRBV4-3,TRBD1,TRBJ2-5,CASSRTGVETQYF,TGCGCCAGCAGCCGAACAGGGGTTGAGACCCAGTACTTC
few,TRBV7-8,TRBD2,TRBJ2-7,CASSSREAAYEQYF,TGTGCCAGCAGCTCGCGGGAGGCCGCCTACGAGCAGTACTTC
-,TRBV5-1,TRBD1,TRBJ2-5,CASSVGQGRETQYF,TGCGCCAGCAGCGTCGGACAGGGTCGAGAGACCCAGTACTTC
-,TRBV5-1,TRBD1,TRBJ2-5,CASTRDRVQETQYF,TGCGCCAGCACCCGGGACAGGGTGCAAGAGACCCAGTACTTC
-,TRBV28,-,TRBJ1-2,CASSPPSGPRGYTF,TGTGCCAGCAGTCCCCCCAGCGGACCGCGGGGCTACACCTTC
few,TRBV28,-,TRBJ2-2,CASYRQNTGELFF,TGTGCCAGCTACCGACAGAACACCGGGGAGCTGTTTTTT
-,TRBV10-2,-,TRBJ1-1,CASSDGGARGYTEAFF,TGCGCCAGCAGTGACGGTGGGGCGAGGGGGTACACTGAAGCTTTCTTT
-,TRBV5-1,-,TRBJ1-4,CASSQLATNEKLFF,TGCGCCAGCAGCCAATTAGCAACTAATGAAAAACTGTTTTTT
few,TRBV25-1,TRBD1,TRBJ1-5,CATEGQGLNQPQHF,TGTGCCACAGAGGGACAGGGGCTCAATCAGCCCCAGCATTTT
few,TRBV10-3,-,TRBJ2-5,CAISEQGAETQYF,TGTGCCATCAGTGAGCAAGGGGCTGAGACCCAGTACTTC
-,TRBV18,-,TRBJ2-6,CASSPSRAFGANVLTF,TGTGCCAGCTCACCGAGCAGGGCCTTTGGGGCCAACGTCCTGACTTTC
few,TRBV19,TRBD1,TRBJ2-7,CASSNRGTGDYEQYF,TGTGCCAGTAGTAATCGAGGGACAGGGGACTACGAGCAGTACTTC
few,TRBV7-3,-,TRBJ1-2,CASSPGTGSYGYTF,TGTGCCAGCAGCCCCGGTACAGGGAGCTATGGCTACACCTTC